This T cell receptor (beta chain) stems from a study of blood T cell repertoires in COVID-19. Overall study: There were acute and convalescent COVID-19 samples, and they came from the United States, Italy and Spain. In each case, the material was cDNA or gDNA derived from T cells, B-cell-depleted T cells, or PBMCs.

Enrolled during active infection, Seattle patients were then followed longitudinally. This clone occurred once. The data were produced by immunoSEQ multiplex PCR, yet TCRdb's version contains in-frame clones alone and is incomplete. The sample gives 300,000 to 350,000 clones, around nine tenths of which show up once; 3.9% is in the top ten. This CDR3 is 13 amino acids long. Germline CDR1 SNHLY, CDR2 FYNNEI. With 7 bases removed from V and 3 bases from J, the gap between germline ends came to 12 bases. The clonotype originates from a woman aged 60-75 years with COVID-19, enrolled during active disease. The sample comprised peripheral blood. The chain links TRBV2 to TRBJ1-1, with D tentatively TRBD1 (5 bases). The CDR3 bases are TGTGCCAGCAAAGGGGTCAGCCACACTGAAGCTTTCTTT. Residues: CASKGVSHTEAFF.